The 25 T cell receptor beta chains given below trace back to one sample, sequenced in a study of PD-1 blockade in classical Hodgkin lymphoma. Profiling relied on immunoSEQ multiplex PCR, and the TCRdb table lists in-frame clones only, not all of them. This table has some 53,000 clones, roughly 86% appearing once. Time point denoted: cycle 4 day 1 (C4D1), after five to seven weeks of nivolumab. Brentuximab vedotin exposure varied, and every patient relapsed after autologous stem cell transplantation. The sample here was peripheral blood mononuclear cells (PBMCs), taken before the fourth cycle of nivolumab. All receptors come from a human donor with classical Hodgkin lymphoma.

This sequence joins TRBV5-8 and TRBJ2-4; D unclear. Germline CDR1 SGHTS, CDR2 YDEGEE. CDR3 length equals 16 residues. Trimming removed 1 base from V and 0 bases from J, with 11 bases in between. CDR3 bases: TGTGCCAGCAGCTTGCCACTCCCGGGAGCCAAAAACATTCAGTACTTC. Protein sequence: CASSLPLPGAKNIQYF.

J is TRBJ2-5 and V is TRBV10-3; possibly TRBD1 or TRBD2 for D (5 bases each). The CDR3 length is 13 residues. Per germline, CDR1 ENHRY and CDR2 SYGVKD. The germline V and J ends were trimmed by 6 bases and 3 bases, with 11 bases remaining between them. CDR3 DNA: TGTGCCATCAGAACGGGGCACAAAGAGACCCAGTACTTC. It translates to CAIRTGHKETQYF.

This clone turned up a few times. The sample carries other DNA sequences with the same CDR3. The chain combines TRBV7-9 with TRBJ1-1; D possibly corresponds to TRBD1 (6 bases). V lost 1 base to trimming and J lost 2 bases, with 11 bases between them. CDR1 is SEHNR, CDR2 FQNEAQ, per germline (reference sequence). This CDR3 spans 15 amino acids. In nucleotides, the CDR3 is TGTGCCAGCAGCTTAGTTAGGGGGGGTAACACTGAAGCTTTCTTT. Translated: CASSLVRGGNTEAFF.

This rearrangement joins TRBV6-5 to TRBJ2-1; 10 nucleotides match TRBD1. Germline CDR1 reads MNHEY; CDR2 reads SVGAGI. The CDR3 runs 14 residues. After removal of 6 bases from V and 8 bases from J, the junction contained 7 bases not matched to a gene. The CDR3 DNA reads as TGTGCCAGCAGGTGGGGACAGGGGAGGCATGAGCAGTTCTTC. It specifies CASRWGQGRHEQFF.

This clone has only a few counts. The V and J genes are TRBV6-1 and TRBJ2-2; a weak D match, TRBD1 (6 bases). The CDR3 loop spans 14 amino acids. Trimming cost V 10 bases and J 3 bases, with 15 bases left between them. Germline V lookup: CDR1 MNHNS, CDR2 SASEGT. The CDR3 reads CAISGVADTGELFF. DNA of the CDR3: TGTGCCATCTCAGGGGTAGCAGACACCGGGGAGCTGTTTTTT.

The chain joins TRBV19 to TRBJ2-3, with D perhaps matching TRBD2 (6 bases). V shed 5 bases and J shed 3 bases, with 12 bases lying between them. The CDR3 has 14 amino acids. CDR1 is LNHDA and CDR2 is SQIVND in the germline V gene (reference sequence). CDR3 protein: CASSRLEGTDTQYF. CDR3 nucleotides: TGTGCCAGTAGTCGACTAGAAGGTACAGATACGCAGTATTTT.

V and J are TRBV15 and TRBJ2-6, with 8 positions matching TRBD2. V trimming: 9 bases; J trimming: 2 bases; junction bases outside the gene matches: 12. Germline CDR1 is LNHNV and CDR2 is YYDKDF (reference sequence). The length of the CDR3 is 17 residues. In DNA, the CDR3 is TGTGCCACGACGCGGGTTAGCGGGATCCCTGGGGCCAACGTCCTGACTTTC. Translation: CATTRVSGIPGANVLTF. The full variable domain, with the rest looked up from reference TRBV15 and TRBJ2-6, is DAMVIQNPRYQVTQFGKPVTLSCSQTLNHNVMYWYQQKSSQAPKLLFHYYDKDFNNEADTPDNFQSRRPNTSFCFLDIRSPGLGDTAMYLCATTRVSGIPGANVLTFGAGSRLTVL.

The CDR3 loop reads CASSYPGQAQETQYF. The CDR3 DNA follows: TGTGCCAGCAGTTACCCGGGACAGGCCCAAGAGACCCAGTACTTC. The genes are TRBV6-6 and TRBJ2-5; 8 bases agree with TRBD1. The CDR3 runs to 15 residues. Germline-derived CDR1 and CDR2 are MNHNY and SVGAGI (reference sequence). V lost 2 bases and J lost 1; bases outside the gene matches: 3.

This rearrangement joins TRBV28 to TRBJ1-2; D is perhaps TRBD1 (5 bases). The CDR3 is 16 residues long. Per germline, CDR1 MDHEN and CDR2 SYDVKM. V dropped 6 bases and J dropped 5 bases, with 22 bases sitting between them. DNA of the CDR3: TGTGCCAGCAGGGGTAACAGGTTCGGAACGGGGTATGGCTACACCTTC. Amino acids: CASRGNRFGTGYGYTF.

The genes are TRBV10-3 and TRBJ2-7, with 8 nucleotides matching TRBD1. This CDR3 has 17 residues. From germline, CDR1 is ENHRY and CDR2 SYGVKD. V lost 1 base to trimming and J lost 4 bases; unmatched junction nucleotides: 12. The CDR3 DNA follows: TGTGCCATCAGTGAGTTGGGGCAGGGGGCGCGTTCGTACGAGCAGTACTTC. It is translated as CAISELGQGARSYEQYF.

The sample holds a few counts of this clone. The CDR3 here is CASSEDGAHWSGYTF. The CDR3 bases are TGTGCCAGCAGTGAAGATGGAGCGCATTGGTCTGGCTACACCTTC. The V and J genes are TRBV6-1 and TRBJ1-2; D remains ambiguous. Trimming left V 1 base short and J 7 bases short, with 16 bases between. The germline CDR1 and CDR2 sequences are MNHNS and SASEGT. The CDR3 is 15 amino acids.

The DNA of the CDR3 is TGTGCCAGCAGCACCCTGGGGGCAGAGAACTACGAGCAGTACTTC. Encoded protein: CASSTLGAENYEQYF. The rearrangement uses TRBV7-6 and TRBJ2-7; D is perhaps TRBD1 (6 bases). Germline lookup yields CDR1 SGHVS and CDR2 FNYEAQ. This CDR3 contains 15 residues. V lost 5 bases, J lost 3 bases, and 17 bases lay in between.

This chain joins TRBV5-8 and TRBJ1-5, with D perhaps TRBD1 (5 bases). The CDR3 is 13 residues long. CDR1 and CDR2 from the germline V gene are SGHTS and YDEGEE. V shed 7 bases and J shed 4 bases, with 12 bases lying between them. The CDR3 region has the DNA TGTGCCAGCGGCGCGACAGTAAATCAGCCCCAGCATTTT. This gives the protein CASGATVNQPQHF.

The chain uses TRBV7-3 and TRBJ2-1, with 16 bases lining up with TRBD2. J lost 6 bases, V lost 5 bases, and 7 bases had no gene match. Germline V gene data show CDR1 as SGHTA and CDR2 as FQGTGA. The CDR3 runs 17 residues. The CDR3 region is CASSQGGLAGGSNEQFF. DNA of the CDR3: TGTGCCAGCAGCCAGGGGGGACTAGCGGGAGGGTCCAATGAGCAGTTCTTC. Variable domain in full (rest from reference TRBV7-3 and TRBJ2-1): GAGVSQTPSNKVTEKGKYVELRCDPISGHTALYWYRQSLGQGPEFLIYFQGTGAADDSGLPNDRFFAVRPEGSVSTLKIQRTERGDSAVYLCASSQGGLAGGSNEQFFGPGTRLTVL.

The chain links TRBV9 to TRBJ1-2; weak D call: TRBD1 (5 bases). Germline CDR1 and CDR2: SGDLS and YYNGEE. Between the trimmed V and J ends, which lost 3 bases and 4 bases, there was a span of 7 bases. This CDR3 has 12 amino acids. CDR3 bases: TGTGCCAGCAGCGGGGGGGTCTATGGCTACACCTTC. It translates to CASSGGVYGYTF.

V usage is TRBV18 and J usage is TRBJ2-7; a possible D gene is TRBD1 (5 bases). The CDR3 is made up of 14 amino acids. The V and J ends lost 3 bases and 6 bases respectively, with 15 bases between them. Germline V gives CDR1 KGHSH, CDR2 LQKENI. For the CDR3, the DNA is TGTGCCAGCTCACCGGGGCAAGGGTTTGGCGAGCAGTACTTC. Residues: CASSPGQGFGEQYF. The full variable domain, with the rest looked up from reference TRBV18 and TRBJ2-7, is NAGVMQNPRHLVRRRGQEARLRCSPMKGHSHVYWYRQLPEEGLKFMVYLQKENIIDESGMPKERFSAEFPKEGPSILRIQQVVRGDSAAYFCASSPGQGFGEQYFGPGTRLTVT.

The genes are TRBV4-3 and TRBJ2-7; tentatively, D is TRBD1 or TRBD2 (7 bases each). The V gene lost 4 bases and the J gene lost 0 bases, with 13 bases spanning the gap. The CDR3 contains 15 residues. CDR1 is LGHNA, CDR2 YSLEER, per germline. The CDR3 reads CASSPSRGGSYEQYF. As DNA, the CDR3 is TGCGCCAGCAGCCCGAGCAGGGGGGGCTCCTACGAGCAGTACTTC.

This sequence joins TRBV2 and TRBJ1-2; 7 bases are shared with TRBD1. CDR1 and CDR2 from the germline V gene are SNHLY and FYNNEI. This CDR3 contains 16 residues. Germline trimming cut 6 bases from V and 0 bases from J; bases unmatched to any gene: 10. The CDR3 sequence: CASSLGQIRTNYGYTF. The DNA of the CDR3 is TGTGCCAGCAGCCTGGGACAGATTCGGACTAACTATGGCTACACCTTC.

V and J are TRBV5-4 and TRBJ2-2; TRBD1 agrees at 7 bases. The CDR3 length is 15 residues. Germline V lookup: CDR1 SGHNT, CDR2 YYREEE (reference sequence). The ends lost 5 bases at V and 4 bases at J; junction bases unmatched: 8. DNA for the CDR3: TGTGCCAGCAGTCCGAAGACAGGGATCACCGGGGAGCTGTTTTTT. It is translated as CASSPKTGITGELFF.

The V call is TRBV18, the J call TRBJ2-1; 7 nucleotides agree with TRBD2. Germline CDR1 is KGHSH and CDR2 is LQKENI. The CDR3 runs 16 residues. With V trimmed by 2 bases and J by 9 bases, 13 bases remained unmatched. CDR3 sequence (DNA): TGTGCCAGCTCACCAGCATGGGGGAGGGTCTGGGGTGAGCAGTTCTTC. This sequence encodes CASSPAWGRVWGEQFF.

This clone was seen more than once but under ten times. The genes are TRBV9 and TRBJ1-1, with D possibly matching TRBD1 (6 bases). V was shortened by 3 bases and J by 0 bases, with 9 bases between the two germline ends. Per the germline V gene, CDR1 is SGDLS and CDR2 is YYNGEE. The CDR3 covers 14 residues. CDR3 protein: CASSARDMNTEAFF. CDR3 nucleotide sequence: TGTGCCAGCAGCGCCCGGGACATGAACACTGAAGCTTTCTTT.

J is TRBJ2-7 and V is TRBV7-3; the match to TRBD2 covers 10 bases. The junction had 9 bases not matched to a gene; V was cut back by 0 bases and J by 4 bases. The CDR3 loop spans 17 amino acids. Germline V gene sequence: CDR1 SGHTA, CDR2 FQGTGA. This CDR3 reads CASSLTPRTSGKYEQYF. As DNA, the CDR3 is TGTGCCAGCAGCTTAACACCAAGGACTAGCGGCAAATACGAGCAGTACTTC.

The chain combines TRBV28 with TRBJ2-7; D might be TRBD2 (7 bases). CDR1 MDHEN and CDR2 SYDVKM come from the germline V gene. The V and J ends lost 9 bases and 1 base respectively, with 16 bases between them. The CDR3 loop spans 14 amino acids. The DNA of the CDR3 is TGTGCCAGTCAAAAAGGGGGGGAATCCTACGAGCAGTACTTC. Translating gives CASQKGGESYEQYF.

The genes are TRBV7-3 and TRBJ1-2; weak D call: TRBD1 (6 bases). V was trimmed by 5 bases and J by 4 bases, leaving 17 bases between them. Germline CDR1 reads SGHTA; CDR2 reads FQGTGA. The length of the CDR3 is 15 residues. In DNA, the CDR3 is TGTGCCAGCAGCCCTTCGCAGGGACACCTCTATGGCTACACCTTC. Protein product: CASSPSQGHLYGYTF.

The chain joins TRBV6-1 to TRBJ2-1; weak D call: TRBD1 (8 bases). The CDR3 spans 15 residues. The V gene's germline CDR1 is MNHNS and CDR2 SASEGT. V lost 7 bases and J lost 8, with 21 bases in between. CDR3 nucleotide sequence: TGTGCCAGCACCCGGGGGGCAGGGGGCCAAGATGAGCAGTTCTTC. The encoded protein is CASTRGAGGQDEQFF.